The 2 T cell receptor beta chains in this list originate from one sample, sequenced in a study of tumor-infiltrating lymphocytes in oesophageal squamous cell carcinoma. TCRdb passed the PCR reads through MiXCR, listing each CDR3 protein once. In the table there are about 12,000 distinct CDR3 sequences, around 49% of which are singletons. The sequencing sample was made of esophageal tumor tissue. The source of these receptors is a female donor with esophageal squamous cell carcinoma.

This rearrangement joins TRBV7-3 to TRBJ2-5, with 9 positions matching TRBD2. The DNA end is more similar to TRBJ2-1, so the J call may be wrong. Germline V gene data show CDR1 as SGHTA and CDR2 as FQGTGA. This CDR3 has 15 amino acids. CDR3: CASSLTSGGINEQFF. The CDR3, as DNA: TGTGCCAGCAGCTTAACTAGCGGGGGTATCAATGAGCAGTTCTTC.

J is TRBJ2-5 and V is TRBV7-2, with D unresolved. CDR3 length equals 14 residues. Germline V gene lookup returns CDR1 SGHTA and CDR2 FQGNSA. V shed 3 bases and J shed 0 bases, with 8 bases lying between them. CDR3: CASSFAANQETQYF. Here the CDR3 DNA reads TGTGCCAGCAGCTTTGCGGCCAACCAAGAGACCCAGTACTTC.